The entry below gives a single T cell receptor (beta chain) sequence along with its context. What it binds is unknown. It was with a sample-barcoded 5' primer and a J-beta primer mix that a second PCR of roughly 7 to 12 cycles was run. TCRdb processed the 5' RACE reads anew with MiXCR; each CDR3 protein has one entry. The table has over 300,000 distinct CDR3 sequences, 52% seen once; the top ten hold roughly 51%. The entry originates in a study of blood T cells in healthy people across ages. The overall study: There was about one barcoded beta molecule captured by template switching per two T cells.

Germline-derived CDR1 and CDR2 are SGHDT and YYEEEE. The V and J ends lost 1 base and 13 bases respectively, with 13 bases between them. CDR3 size: 12 residues. Study findings and constraints: Strong correlation linked observed beta diversity and percent naive T cells.

PBMCs numbering at least 7 million were isolated per sample. Extraction of total RNA produced a minimum of 5.5 micrograms from each sample. The material sequenced was blood. V gene TRBV5-6 combines with J gene TRBJ2-3, with D possibly being TRBD2 (5 bases). This TCR came from a man aged 60 to 69 in good health. CDR3 amino acids: CASSLIRGEEYF. The CDR3 region has the DNA TGTGCCAGCAGCTTGATCCGGGGTGAGGAGTATTTT.